The next 28 T cell receptor beta chains were all read from a single sample in a study of T cells expressing NK-cell markers. TCRdb re-called the 5' RACE reads, yielding one record per CDR3 amino acid sequence without DNA. The repertoire table contains about 460,000 distinct CDR3 sequences. The sequenced sample consisted of blood T cells: a sorted CD56 or NKG2C T cell subset, CD4+ or CD8+ T cells, or bulk PBMC T cells (not recorded which). These receptors originate from a woman in her fifties or sixties in good health.

The J gene is TRBJ1-1, the V gene TRBV12-3 or TRBV12-4. This CDR3 spans 15 amino acids. CDR3 region: CASSLEVGMNTEAFF.

The chain links TRBV20-1 to TRBJ1-3; with no DNA, the TCRdb D assignment of TRBD1 cannot be verified. Per germline, CDR1 DFQATT and CDR2 SNEGSKA (reference sequence). The CDR3 spans 15 residues. CDR3: CSALWGLWTGNTIYF.

The rearrangement joins TRBV27 to TRBJ1-2; TCRdb designates TRBD1, a call that cannot be tested without DNA. The CDR3 runs to 15 residues. Germline CDR1 reads MNHEY; CDR2 reads SMNVEV (reference sequence). The chain's CDR3 is CATLNVPGTGVGYTF.

This rearrangement joins TRBV7-3 to TRBJ1-1; no DNA is available, so the TRBD1 call from TCRdb remains unchecked. Germline CDR1 SGHTA, CDR2 FQGTGA. This CDR3 comprises 15 residues. The CDR3 here is CASSLGQGAETEAFF. Filled out from reference TRBV7-3 and TRBJ1-1, the complete variable domain reads GAGVSQTPSNKVTEKGKYVELRCDPISGHTALYWYRQSLGQGPEFLIYFQGTGAADDSGLPNDRFFAVRPEGSVSTLKIQRTERGDSAVYLCASSLGQGAETEAFFGQGTRLTVV.

V and J are TRBV3-1 and TRBJ2-1; TCRdb's D gene call, TRBD2, goes unchecked for lack of DNA. Germline loops: CDR1 LGHDT, CDR2 YNNKEL (reference sequence). The CDR3 totals 15 residues. The CDR3: CASSQASGLYNEQFF.

The V gene is TRBV27, the J gene TRBJ2-5; TCRdb's D call, TRBD2, is unchecked because there is no DNA. This CDR3 spans 15 amino acids. CDR1 and CDR2 (germline): MNHEY, SMNVEV (reference sequence). The CDR3 protein is CASSLTTSGKETQYF.

This sequence joins TRBV10-3 and TRBJ2-7. This CDR3 has 15 residues. Germline lookup yields CDR1 ENHRY and CDR2 SYGVKD. The chain's CDR3 is CAISERISSDYEQYF.

This chain joins TRBV19 and TRBJ2-2. CDR1 is LNHDA and CDR2 is SQIVND in the germline V gene (reference sequence). This CDR3 region has 16 residues. The CDR3 protein is CASSMVLAANTGELFF.

This chain joins TRBV4-1 and TRBJ2-1; the D call of TRBD1 rests on TCRdb alone, since no DNA is present to check it. Germline V lookup: CDR1 MGHRA, CDR2 YSYEKL. This CDR3 is 14 amino acids long. CDR3 amino acids: CASSQVGRGVGQFF.

The J gene is TRBJ2-1, the V gene TRBV11-2; lacking DNA, the TRBD2 call made by TCRdb goes unchecked. The germline V gene encodes CDR1 SGHAT and CDR2 FQNNGV. This CDR3 comprises 19 residues. Here the CDR3 reads CASSLTTSGSPRPYNEQFF.

This chain connects TRBV19 to TRBJ2-7; TCRdb outputs TRBD2, but without DNA this stays unchecked. Germline V gene sequence: CDR1 LNHDA, CDR2 SQIVND (reference sequence). The CDR3 spans 14 residues. The CDR3 spells CASTTGTSPNEQYF.

The chain combines TRBV4-1 with TRBJ2-7; TCRdb proposes TRBD1, but this gene call is untestable without DNA. Germline values: CDR1 MGHRA, CDR2 YSYEKL. CDR3 length: 13 residues. The chain's CDR3 is CASSVTGTYEQYF.

The CDR3 loop is CASLERGTYTQYF. This chain joins TRBV3-1 and TRBJ2-3. The CDR3 has 13 residues. Germline V CDR1 and CDR2: LGHDT, YNNKEL (reference sequence).

The J gene is TRBJ2-6, the V gene TRBV27; TCRdb selects TRBD1, and the lack of DNA leaves this call unchecked. Germline V gene sequence: CDR1 MNHEY, CDR2 SMNVEV (reference sequence). The CDR3 consists of 17 residues. The CDR3 protein is CASSRPQGIPGANVLTF. The variable domain in full, completed from reference TRBV27 and TRBJ2-6, reads EAQVTQNPRYLITVTGKKLTVTCSQNMNHEYMSWYRQDPGLGLRQIYYSMNVEVTDKGDVPEGYKVSRKEKRNFPLILESPSPNQTSLYFCASSRPQGIPGANVLTFGAGSRLTVL.

The gene calls are TRBV5-1 and TRBJ2-1; TCRdb calls TRBD1, which cannot be checked without DNA. Germline values: CDR1 SGHRS, CDR2 YFSETQ. CDR3 length: 15 residues. The CDR3 region is CASSLQGDSYNEQFF.

The V call is TRBV29-1, the J call TRBJ2-5; TCRdb proposes TRBD1, but this gene call is untestable without DNA. Germline V gene lookup returns CDR1 SQVTM and CDR2 ANQGSEA. The CDR3 sequence is 15 residues long. This CDR3 is CSGGFGGLGQETQYF. The whole variable domain, remainder taken from reference TRBV29-1 and TRBJ2-5, is SAVISQKPSRDICQRGTSLTIQCQVDSQVTMMFWYRQQPGQSLTLIATANQGSEATYESGFVIDKFPISRPNLTFSTLTVSNMSPEDSSIYLCSGGFGGLGQETQYFGPGTRLLVL.

The chain employs TRBV29-1 and TRBJ1-1. The germline gives CDR1 SQVTM, CDR2 ANQGSEA. CDR3 length equals 13 residues. The CDR3 region is CSVKDNVNTEAFF.

The rearrangement joins TRBV12-3 or TRBV12-4 to TRBJ2-1; TCRdb's D call of TRBD2 is untestable without DNA. This CDR3 is 15 amino acids long. CDR3 in amino acids: CASSFGTSLYNEQFF.

The chain combines TRBV27 with TRBJ2-1; TCRdb's D call, TRBD2, is unchecked because there is no DNA. The CDR3 sequence is 16 residues long. CDR1 is MNHEY and CDR2 is SMNVEV in the germline V gene (reference sequence). This chain's CDR3 is CASSGRLAGGLNEQFF.

J is TRBJ2-5 and V is TRBV3-1. The CDR3 length is 13 residues. Germline assignment: CDR1 LGHDT and CDR2 YNNKEL (reference sequence). The CDR3 sequence is CASSQGSQETQYF.

J is TRBJ2-2 and V is TRBV27. The germline CDR1 and CDR2 sequences are MNHEY and SMNVEV (reference sequence). The CDR3 has 16 amino acids. CDR3: CASSLLIGPIPGELFF.

V gene TRBV5-6 combines with J gene TRBJ2-1. CDR3 size: 15 residues. CDR1 is SGHDT and CDR2 is YYEEEE in the germline V gene. The CDR3 loop reads CASSLSDDSYNEQFF.

This rearrangement joins TRBV20-1 to TRBJ2-7; the D call from TCRdb, TRBD2, cannot be confirmed without DNA. The germline CDR1 and CDR2 sequences are DFQATT and SNEGSKA (reference sequence). The CDR3 sequence is 14 residues long. CDR3 amino acids: CSARLPRDYYEQYF.

The V call is TRBV15, the J call TRBJ1-1; no DNA is available, so the TRBD1 call from TCRdb remains unchecked. This CDR3 has 13 residues. In germline, CDR1 is LNHNV, CDR2 YYDKDF (reference sequence). CDR3 amino acids: CATSRDEGDQAFF.

This sequence joins TRBV28 and TRBJ1-1. The CDR3 contains 12 residues. The germline V gene has CDR1 MDHEN and CDR2 SYDVKM. The CDR3 here is CASSLLSGVAFF.

V is TRBV11-2 and J is TRBJ2-1; TCRdb's D gene call, TRBD1, goes unchecked for lack of DNA. Germline CDR1 SGHAT, CDR2 FQNNGV. The CDR3 is 15 amino acids. This CDR3 is CASRSNRGRGNEQFF.

The V gene is TRBV7-2, the J gene TRBJ1-5; TCRdb's D call, TRBD1, is unchecked because there is no DNA. This CDR3 spans 14 amino acids. Germline V lookup: CDR1 SGHTA, CDR2 FQGNSA. This CDR3 reads CASSLTGGTQPQHF.

This chain links TRBV20-1 with TRBJ2-1. The CDR3 has 12 residues. The germline gives CDR1 DFQATT, CDR2 SNEGSKA (reference sequence). The CDR3 loop is CSAVRQDNEQFF.